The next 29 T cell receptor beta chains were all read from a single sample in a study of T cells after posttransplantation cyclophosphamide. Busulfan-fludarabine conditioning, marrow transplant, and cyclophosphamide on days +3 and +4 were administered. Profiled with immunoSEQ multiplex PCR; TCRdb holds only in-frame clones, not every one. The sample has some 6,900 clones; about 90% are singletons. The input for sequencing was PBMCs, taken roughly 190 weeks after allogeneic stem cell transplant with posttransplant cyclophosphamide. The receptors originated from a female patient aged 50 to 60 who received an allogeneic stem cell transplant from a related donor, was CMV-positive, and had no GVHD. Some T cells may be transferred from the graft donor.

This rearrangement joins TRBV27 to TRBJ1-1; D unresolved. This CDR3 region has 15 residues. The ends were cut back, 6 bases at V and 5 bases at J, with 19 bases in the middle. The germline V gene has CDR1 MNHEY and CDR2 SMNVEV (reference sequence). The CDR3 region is CASSLTLSGWTEAFF. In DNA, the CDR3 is TGTGCCAGCAGCCTGACACTTAGCGGGTGGACTGAAGCTTTCTTT.

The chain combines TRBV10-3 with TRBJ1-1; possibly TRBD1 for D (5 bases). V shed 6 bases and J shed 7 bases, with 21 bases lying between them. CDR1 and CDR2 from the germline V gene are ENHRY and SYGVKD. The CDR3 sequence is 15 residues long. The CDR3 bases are TGTGCCATCAGCCCAGGGAATGGTCGACCTGGTGAAGCTTTCTTT. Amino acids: CAISPGNGRPGEAFF.

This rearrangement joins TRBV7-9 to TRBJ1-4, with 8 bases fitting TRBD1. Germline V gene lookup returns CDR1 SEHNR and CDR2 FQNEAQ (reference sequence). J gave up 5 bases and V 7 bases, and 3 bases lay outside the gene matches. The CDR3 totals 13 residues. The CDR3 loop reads CASTRTGNEKLFF. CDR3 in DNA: TGTGCCAGCACACGGACAGGGAATGAAAAACTGTTTTTT. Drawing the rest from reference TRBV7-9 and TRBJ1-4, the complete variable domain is DTGVSQNPRHKITKRGQNVTFRCDPISEHNRLYWYRQTLGQGPEFLTYFQNEAQLEKSRLLSDRFSAERPKGSFSTLEIQRTEQGDSAMYLCASTRTGNEKLFFGSGTQLSVL.

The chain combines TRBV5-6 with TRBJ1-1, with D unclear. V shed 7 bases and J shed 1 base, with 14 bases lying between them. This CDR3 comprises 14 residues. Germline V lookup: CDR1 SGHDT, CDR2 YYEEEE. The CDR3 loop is CASVRMVRNTEAFF. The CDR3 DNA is TGTGCCAGCGTGAGGATGGTGAGGAACACTGAAGCTTTCTTT.

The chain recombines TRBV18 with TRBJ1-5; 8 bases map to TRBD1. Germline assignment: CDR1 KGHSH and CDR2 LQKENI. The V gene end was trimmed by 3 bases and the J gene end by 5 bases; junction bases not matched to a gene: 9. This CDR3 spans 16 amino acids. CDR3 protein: CASSPPGQVFYQPQHF. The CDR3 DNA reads TGTGCCAGCTCACCTCCGGGACAGGTCTTTTATCAGCCCCAGCATTTT.

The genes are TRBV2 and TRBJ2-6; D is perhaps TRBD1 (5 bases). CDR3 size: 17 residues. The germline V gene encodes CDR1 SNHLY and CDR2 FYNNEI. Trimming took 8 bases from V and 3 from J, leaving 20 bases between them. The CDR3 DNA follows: TGTGCCAGCTTAATCTGGGATGGGGCGCTTGGGGCCAACGTCCTGACTTTC. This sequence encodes CASLIWDGALGANVLTF.

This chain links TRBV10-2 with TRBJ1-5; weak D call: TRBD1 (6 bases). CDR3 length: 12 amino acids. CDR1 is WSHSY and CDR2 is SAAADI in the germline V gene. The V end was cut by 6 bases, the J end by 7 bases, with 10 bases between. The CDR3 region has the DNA TGCGCCAGCAGACAGGGAGAACAGCCCCAGCATTTT. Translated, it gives CASRQGEQPQHF.

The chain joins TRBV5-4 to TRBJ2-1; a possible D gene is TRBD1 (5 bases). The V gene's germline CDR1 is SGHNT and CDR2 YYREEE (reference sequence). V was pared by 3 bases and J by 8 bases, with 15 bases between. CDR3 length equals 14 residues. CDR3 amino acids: CASSSAGYNDEQFF. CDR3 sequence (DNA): TGTGCCAGCAGCTCCGCAGGGTATAACGATGAGCAGTTCTTC.

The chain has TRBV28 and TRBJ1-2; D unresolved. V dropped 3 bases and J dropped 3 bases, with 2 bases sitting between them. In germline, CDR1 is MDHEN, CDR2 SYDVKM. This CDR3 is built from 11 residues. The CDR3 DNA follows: TGTGCCAGCAGTTTCGACTATGGCTACACCTTC. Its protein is CASSFDYGYTF.

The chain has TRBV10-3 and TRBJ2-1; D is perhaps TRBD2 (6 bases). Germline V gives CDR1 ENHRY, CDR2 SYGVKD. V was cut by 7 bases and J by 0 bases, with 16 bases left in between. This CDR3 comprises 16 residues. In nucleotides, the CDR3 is TGTGCCATCAAGTCCAATTCGGGGGACTCCTACAATGAGCAGTTCTTC. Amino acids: CAIKSNSGDSYNEQFF.

In DNA form, the CDR3 reads TGTGCCAGTAGGCCCGGAGGAGGCTCCTACGAGCAGTACTTC. It translates to CASRPGGGSYEQYF. The chain links TRBV19 to TRBJ2-7; TRBD2 might be the D (5 bases). The V end lost 6 bases, the J end lost 0 bases, and 12 bases lay between the germline ends. There are 14 residues in the CDR3. The germline V gene encodes CDR1 LNHDA and CDR2 SQIVND (reference sequence).

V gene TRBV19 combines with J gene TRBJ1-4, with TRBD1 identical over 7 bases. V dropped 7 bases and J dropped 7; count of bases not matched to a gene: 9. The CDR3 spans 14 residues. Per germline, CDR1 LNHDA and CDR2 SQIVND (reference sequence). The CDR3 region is CASTETGIGEKLFF. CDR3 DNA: TGTGCCAGTACCGAGACAGGGATAGGTGAAAAACTGTTTTTT. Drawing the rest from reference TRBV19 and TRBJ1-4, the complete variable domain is DGGITQSPKYLFRKEGQNVTLSCEQNLNHDAMYWYRQDPGQGLRLIYYSQIVNDFQKGDIAEGYSVSREKKESFPLTVTSAQKNPTAFYLCASTETGIGEKLFFGSGTQLSVL.

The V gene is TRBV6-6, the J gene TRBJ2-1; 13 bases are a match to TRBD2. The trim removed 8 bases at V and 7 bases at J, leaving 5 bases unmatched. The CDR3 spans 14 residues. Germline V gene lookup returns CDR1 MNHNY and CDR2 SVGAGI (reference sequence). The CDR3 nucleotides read TGTGCCAGCCTTCCGGGACTAGCGGGGAATGAGCAGTTCTTC. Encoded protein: CASLPGLAGNEQFF.

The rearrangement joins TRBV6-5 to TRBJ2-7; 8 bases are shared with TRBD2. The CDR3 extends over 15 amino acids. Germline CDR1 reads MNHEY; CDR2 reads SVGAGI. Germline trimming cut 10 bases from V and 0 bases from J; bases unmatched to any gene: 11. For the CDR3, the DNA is TGTGCCACTTTGGGGACGGGAGGGTCCTCCTACGAGCAGTACTTC. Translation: CATLGTGGSSYEQYF.

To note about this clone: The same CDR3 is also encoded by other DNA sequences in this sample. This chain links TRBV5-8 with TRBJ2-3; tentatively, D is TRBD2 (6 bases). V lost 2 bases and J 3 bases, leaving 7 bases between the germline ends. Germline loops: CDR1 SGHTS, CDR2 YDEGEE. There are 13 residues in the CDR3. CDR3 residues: CASSFRGTDTQYF. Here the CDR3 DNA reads TGTGCCAGCAGCTTTCGGGGGACAGATACGCAGTATTTT.

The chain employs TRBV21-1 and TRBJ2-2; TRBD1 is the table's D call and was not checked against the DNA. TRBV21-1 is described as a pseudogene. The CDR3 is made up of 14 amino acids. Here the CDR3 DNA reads TGTGCCAGACTACAGGGGATTTCCTTCGGGGAGCTGTTTTTT. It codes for CARLQGISFGELFF.

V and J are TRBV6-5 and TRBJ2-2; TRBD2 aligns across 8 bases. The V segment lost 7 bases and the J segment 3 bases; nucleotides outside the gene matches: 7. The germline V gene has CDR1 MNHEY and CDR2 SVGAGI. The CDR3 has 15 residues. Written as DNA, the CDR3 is TGTGCCAGCACAGCGGGAGACCGGGACACCGGGGAGCTGTTTTTT. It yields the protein CASTAGDRDTGELFF.

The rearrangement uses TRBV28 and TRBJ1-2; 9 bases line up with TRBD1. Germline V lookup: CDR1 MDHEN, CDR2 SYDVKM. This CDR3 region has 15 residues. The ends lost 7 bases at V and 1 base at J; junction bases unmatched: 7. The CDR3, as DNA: TGTGCCAGCATCGGTACAGGGGGCGGTAACTATGGCTACACCTTC. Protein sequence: CASIGTGGGNYGYTF.

The CDR3, as DNA: TGTGCCAGCAGCCCTCGACAATCGAACACCGGGGAGCTGTTTTTT. This translates into CASSPRQSNTGELFF. J is TRBJ2-2 and V is TRBV5-5; no clear D. This CDR3 region has 15 residues. The germline V gene has CDR1 SGHKS and CDR2 YYEKEE (reference sequence). Trimming left V 4 bases short and J 0 bases short, with 10 bases between.

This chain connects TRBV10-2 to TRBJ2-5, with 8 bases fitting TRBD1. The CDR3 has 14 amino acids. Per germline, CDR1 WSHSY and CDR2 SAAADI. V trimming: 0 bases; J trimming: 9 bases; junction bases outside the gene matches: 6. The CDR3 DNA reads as TGCGCCAGCAGTGAGTCGGGACAGGCGAGGGCCCAGTACTTC. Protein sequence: CASSESGQARAQYF.

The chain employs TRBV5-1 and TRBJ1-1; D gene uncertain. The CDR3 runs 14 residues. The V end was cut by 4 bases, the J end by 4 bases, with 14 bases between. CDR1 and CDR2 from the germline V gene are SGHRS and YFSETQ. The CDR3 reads CASSTRVRGTEAFF. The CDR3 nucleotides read TGCGCCAGCAGCACCCGTGTGCGGGGCACTGAAGCTTTCTTT.

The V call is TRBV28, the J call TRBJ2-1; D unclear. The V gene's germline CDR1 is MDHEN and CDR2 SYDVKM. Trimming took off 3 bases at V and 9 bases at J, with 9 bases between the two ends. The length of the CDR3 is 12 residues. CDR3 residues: CASSLGRSEQFF. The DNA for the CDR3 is TGTGCCAGCAGTTTGGGTCGGAGTGAGCAGTTCTTC.

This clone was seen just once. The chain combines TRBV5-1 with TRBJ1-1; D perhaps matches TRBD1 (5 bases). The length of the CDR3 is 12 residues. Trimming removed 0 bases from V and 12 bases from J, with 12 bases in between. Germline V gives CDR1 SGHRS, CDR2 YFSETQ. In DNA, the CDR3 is TGCGCCAGCAGCTTGGGTGGGGGAGGATCTTTCTTT. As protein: CASSLGGGGSFF.

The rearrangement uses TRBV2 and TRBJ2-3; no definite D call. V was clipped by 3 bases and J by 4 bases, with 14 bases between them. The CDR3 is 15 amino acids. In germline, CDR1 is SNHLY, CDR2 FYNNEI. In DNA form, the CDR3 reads TGTGCCAGCAGTGACCCCGTAGGAGTTGCAGATACGCAGTATTTT. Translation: CASSDPVGVADTQYF.

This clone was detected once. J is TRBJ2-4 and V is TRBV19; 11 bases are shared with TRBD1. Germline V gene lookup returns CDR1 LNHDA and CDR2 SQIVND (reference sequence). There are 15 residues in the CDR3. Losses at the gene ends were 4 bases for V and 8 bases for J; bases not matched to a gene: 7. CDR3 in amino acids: CASSTRTGGRDIQYF. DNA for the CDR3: TGTGCCAGTAGTACCCGGACAGGGGGCAGGGACATTCAGTACTTC. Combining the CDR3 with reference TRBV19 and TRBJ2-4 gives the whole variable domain DGGITQSPKYLFRKEGQNVTLSCEQNLNHDAMYWYRQDPGQGLRLIYYSQIVNDFQKGDIAEGYSVSREKKESFPLTVTSAQKNPTAFYLCASSTRTGGRDIQYFGAGTRLSVL.

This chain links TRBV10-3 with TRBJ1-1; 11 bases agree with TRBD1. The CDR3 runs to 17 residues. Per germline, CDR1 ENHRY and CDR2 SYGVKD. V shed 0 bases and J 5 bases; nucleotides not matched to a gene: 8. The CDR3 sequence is CAISESGGDRGFTEAFF. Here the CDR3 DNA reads TGTGCCATCAGTGAGTCGGGGGGGGACAGGGGGTTTACTGAAGCTTTCTTT.

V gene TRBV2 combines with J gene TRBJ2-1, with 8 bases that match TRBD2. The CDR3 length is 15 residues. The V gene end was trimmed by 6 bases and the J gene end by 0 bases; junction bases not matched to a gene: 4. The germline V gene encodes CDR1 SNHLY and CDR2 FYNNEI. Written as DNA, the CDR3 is TGTGCCAGCAGAGGCGGGAGGAGCTCCTACAATGAGCAGTTCTTC. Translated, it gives CASRGGRSSYNEQFF.

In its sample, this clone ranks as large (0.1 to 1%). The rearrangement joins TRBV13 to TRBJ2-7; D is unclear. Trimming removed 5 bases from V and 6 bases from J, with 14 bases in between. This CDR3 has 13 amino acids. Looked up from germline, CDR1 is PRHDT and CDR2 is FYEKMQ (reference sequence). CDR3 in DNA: TGTGCCAGCAGCCAGGATCAGCAAGGCGAGCAGTACTTC. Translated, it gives CASSQDQQGEQYF. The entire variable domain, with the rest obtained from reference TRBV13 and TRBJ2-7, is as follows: AAGVIQSPRHLIKEKRETATLKCYPIPRHDTVYWYQQGPGQDPQFLISFYEKMQSDKGSIPDRFSAQQFSDYHSELNMSSLELGDSALYFCASSQDQQGEQYFGPGTRLTVT.

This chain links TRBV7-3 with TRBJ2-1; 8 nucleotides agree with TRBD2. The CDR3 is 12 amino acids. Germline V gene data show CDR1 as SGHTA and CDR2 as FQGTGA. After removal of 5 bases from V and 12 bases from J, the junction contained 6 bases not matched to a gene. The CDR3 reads CASSPRRGAQFF. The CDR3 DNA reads TGTGCCAGCAGCCCCAGGCGGGGGGCGCAGTTCTTC.